This TCR beta chain was obtained from a study of low-dose radiotherapy and immunotherapy resistance in tumors. Across the whole study: Cyclophosphamide was given intravenously at 200 mg/m2 every two weeks, and each dose came one day before radiation and immunotherapy.

Alpha and beta chains were covered, as first-strand cDNA relied on TRAV- and TRBV-specific primers. It was with a constant-region primer and a V-primer adapter that TCRs were amplified over roughly 20 PCR cycles. TCRdb ran MiXCR on the reads and lists one entry per CDR3 protein. Seen here are fewer than 20,000 distinct CDR3 sequences, over 65% observed once, and the top ten hold roughly 11%. The donors' treatment consisted of nivolumab, ipilimumab, aspirin, low-dose cyclophosphamide and low-dose radiotherapy. The presence of advanced solid tumors lacking tumor-infiltrating lymphocytes characterized eligible patients. This TCR was sampled from a human donor with advanced metastatic prostate, ovarian, gallbladder or colorectal cancer (not recorded which). This table probably holds off-target reads from a library built for another chain.

CDR3 nucleotide sequence: TGCGCCAGCAGCTTGGGACAGTTGAACTCACCCCTCCACTTT. Translation gives CASSLGQLNSPLHF. V and J are TRBV5-1 and TRBJ1-6, with D perhaps TRBD1 (5 bases). The CDR3 has 14 amino acids. CDR1 and CDR2 (germline): SGHRS, YFSETQ. Trimming left V 0 bases short and J 10 bases short, with 11 bases between.